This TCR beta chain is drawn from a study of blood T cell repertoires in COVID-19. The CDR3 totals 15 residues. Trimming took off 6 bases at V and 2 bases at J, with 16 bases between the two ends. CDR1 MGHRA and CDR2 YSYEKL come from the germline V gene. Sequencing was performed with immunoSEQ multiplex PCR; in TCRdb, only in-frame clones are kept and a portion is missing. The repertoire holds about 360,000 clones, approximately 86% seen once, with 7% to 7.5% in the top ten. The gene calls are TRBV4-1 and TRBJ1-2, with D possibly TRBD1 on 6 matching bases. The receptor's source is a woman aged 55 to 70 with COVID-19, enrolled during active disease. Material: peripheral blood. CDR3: CASRKIGGPNYGYTF. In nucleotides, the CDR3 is TGCGCCAGCAGAAAAATCGGGGGGCCAAACTATGGCTACACCTTC.